These 2 T cell receptor beta chains came from one sample sequenced in a study of cytomegalovirus exposure and HLA in healthy donors (dated by TCRdb to the late 2010s). Libraries were constructed by the immunoSEQ multiplex PCR assay. For the multiplex PCR, a mixture combining 60 forward primers for TCR Vbeta segments and 13 reverse primers for TCR Jbeta segments was used. In TCRdb, the immuneACCESS table is reduced to in-frame sequences with V and J assigned. These tables do not hold every clone; where another copy was compared, an unresolved V gene accounts for under half, and the others remain unexplained. The sample profile shows tens of thousands of clones; around 76% of them were found once. The leading ten clones occupy approximately 6.3% of the sample. The sequenced sample consisted of PBMCs. These receptors were obtained from a man between 50 and 59 years old in good health and CMV-seronegative.

This clone is a singleton in its sample. The chain combines TRBV10-1 with TRBJ2-7; maybe TRBD1 (5 bases). Germline assignment: CDR1 WNHNN and CDR2 SYGVQD (reference sequence). Trimming took off 5 bases at V and 0 bases at J, with 11 bases between the two ends. This CDR3 comprises 14 residues. The DNA for the CDR3 is TGCGCCAGCAGTTTGGACACCCTCTCCTACGAGCAGTACTTC. It yields the protein CASSLDTLSYEQYF.

The CDR3 coding sequence is TGTGCCAGCAGCTTACCAGGACAGGGCCTCTTCTACGAGCAGTACTTC. It encodes CASSLPGQGLFYEQYF. V usage is TRBV7-9 and J usage is TRBJ2-7, with TRBD1 matching over 8 bases. This CDR3 region has 16 residues. V shed 2 bases and J 3 bases; nucleotides not matched to a gene: 9. The germline V gene encodes CDR1 SEHNR and CDR2 FQNEAQ (reference sequence).